Presented here are 5 T cell receptor beta chains from one specimen sequenced in a study of PD-1 blockade in classical Hodgkin lymphoma. Data came from immunoSEQ multiplex PCR; TCRdb stores just in-frame clones and leaves some out. This table has 60,000 to 65,000 clones, around 88% appearing once. Brentuximab vedotin exposure varied among the patients, all of whom had relapsed after autologous stem cell transplantation. The sample here was peripheral blood mononuclear cells (PBMCs), taken at baseline. The receptors here all came from a human donor with classical Hodgkin lymphoma.

The J gene is TRBJ2-3, the V gene TRBV4-2; a weak D match, TRBD1 (6 bases). V was clipped by 0 bases and J by 2 bases, with 9 bases between them. The germline CDR1 and CDR2 sequences are LGHNA and YNFKEQ. This CDR3 has 15 amino acids. CDR3 nucleotide sequence: TGTGCCAGCAGCCAAGATCGGGGACACACAGATACGCAGTATTTT. Its translation is CASSQDRGHTDTQYF.

V usage is TRBV7-6 and J usage is TRBJ2-7; TRBD1 might be the D (5 bases). V was trimmed by 5 bases and J by 7 bases, leaving 18 bases between them. This CDR3 spans 14 amino acids. Germline CDR1 and CDR2: SGHVS and FNYEAQ. The CDR3 protein is CASSPRTLTMEQYF. The CDR3 DNA is TGTGCCAGCAGCCCGCGGACACTTACGATGGAGCAGTACTTC.

This chain connects TRBV7-2 to TRBJ1-1, with D uncertain. This CDR3 has 13 residues. Germline CDR1 and CDR2: SGHTA and FQGNSA. Trimming removed 5 bases from V and 3 bases from J, with 10 bases in between. The CDR3 here is CASSLRRDTEAFF. Written as DNA, the CDR3 is TGTGCCAGCAGCCTAAGGAGGGACACTGAAGCTTTCTTT.

The V call is TRBV7-2, the J call TRBJ1-2; no firm D call. This CDR3 has 15 amino acids. Deletions cut 4 bases from V and 0 bases from J, with 12 bases between. Per the germline V gene, CDR1 is SGHTA and CDR2 is FQGNSA. CDR3 in DNA: TGTGCCAGCAGCTCCTCGGGTGGGGCTAACTATGGCTACACCTTC. Protein product: CASSSSGGANYGYTF.

A single count supports this clone. This chain links TRBV28 with TRBJ1-4; maybe TRBD1 (5 bases). Between the trimmed V and J ends, which lost 7 bases and 4 bases, there was a span of 13 bases. The germline V gene has CDR1 MDHEN and CDR2 SYDVKM. This CDR3 is 14 amino acids long. The CDR3 protein is CASNSWGYNEKLFF. The DNA for the CDR3 is TGTGCCAGCAATAGCTGGGGCTATAATGAAAAACTGTTTTTT.